The T cell receptor beta chain under discussion was sequenced for a study of neoadjuvant nivolumab and ipilimumab in lung cancer. About the study: Patients got nivolumab 3 mg/kg on days 1, 15 and 29; combination added ipilimumab 1 mg/kg day 1. Whole-study findings and limits: Only a single major-pathologic-response sample was available for clonality analysis.

Germline assignment: CDR1 MNHEY and CDR2 SVGAGI. Losses at the gene ends were 0 bases for V and 8 bases for J; bases not matched to a gene: 8. The CDR3 spans 16 residues. Only one count was recorded for this clone. As yet, its antigen is unknown. The assay was immunoSEQ multiplex PCR, and TCRdb's table has in-frame clones only and misses some. The sample holds under 4,500 clones, roughly 80% seen once. This chain uses TRBV6-5 with TRBJ2-1, with TRBD2 identical over 9 bases. The TCR comes from an adult with non-small cell lung cancer. The sequenced sample was peripheral blood, obtained after neoadjuvant nivolumab, alone or with ipilimumab, at or shortly before surgery. CDR3 region: CASSYSASGKAYEQFF. In DNA form, the CDR3 reads TGTGCCAGCAGTTACTCGGCTAGCGGGAAGGCATATGAGCAGTTCTTC.